These 9 T cell receptor beta chains came from one sample sequenced in a study of regulatory T cells in long-lasting Graves disease. The time point: persistent/refractory GD, antithyroid drugs over 5 years with positive TRAb. Extracted RNA from PBMCs served as the source of the TCR library. Library construction for TCR beta used iRepertoire HTBI primers and Arm-PCR of CDR3 regions. One entry per CDR3 protein results from TCRdb running MiXCR on the multiplex PCR reads. The sample includes roughly 490,000 distinct CDR3 sequences, 22% of them seen just once. Sequences were derived from peripheral blood mononuclear cells (PBMCs), sampled when the disease was refractory, from a patient treated with antithyroid drugs. All receptors derive from a female donor with Graves disease.

V gene TRBV13 combines with J gene TRBJ2-1; the D call may be TRBD1 or TRBD2 (5 bases each). Trimming stripped 5 bases from V and 2 bases from J, with 13 bases between. Germline lookup yields CDR1 PRHDT and CDR2 FYEKMQ (reference sequence). This CDR3 contains 15 residues. The CDR3 nucleotides are TGTGCCAGCAGCGCCGCCGGGACCGCCTACAATGAGCAGTTCTTC. Protein sequence: CASSAAGTAYNEQFF. Based on the CDR3 plus reference TRBV13 and TRBJ2-1, the full variable domain is AAGVIQSPRHLIKEKRETATLKCYPIPRHDTVYWYQQGPGQDPQFLISFYEKMQSDKGSIPDRFSAQQFSDYHSELNMSSLELGDSALYFCASSAAGTAYNEQFFGPGTRLTVL.

V gene TRBV13 combines with J gene TRBJ2-7; 8 bases agree with TRBD1. Germline V gives CDR1 PRHDT, CDR2 FYEKMQ (reference sequence). V lost 5 bases and J lost 4; bases outside the gene matches: 10. This CDR3 contains 15 residues. CDR3 DNA sequence: TGTGCCAGCAGCCCCCGATCGACAGGGGAATACGAGCAGTACTTC. Amino acids: CASSPRSTGEYEQYF.

This clonotype was seen at least ten times. This chain joins TRBV12-3 or TRBV12-4 and TRBJ1-1; 7 bases line up with TRBD1. The V gene end was trimmed by 5 bases and the J gene end by 6 bases; junction bases not matched to a gene: 9. The length of the CDR3 is 14 residues. CDR3 region: CASSPRDSIAEAFF. CDR3 coding DNA: TGTGCCAGCAGTCCCCGGGACAGTATCGCTGAAGCTTTCTTT.

The V gene is TRBV30, the J gene TRBJ1-1; D unresolved. Trimming removed 0 bases from V and 6 bases from J, with 14 bases in between. Germline V CDR1 and CDR2: GTSNPN, SVGIG (reference sequence). This CDR3 is 14 amino acids long. The CDR3 spells CAWSVPGIFPEAFF. The DNA of the CDR3 is TGTGCCTGGAGTGTACCAGGCATTTTTCCTGAAGCTTTCTTT. Full variable domain (missing parts from reference TRBV30 and TRBJ1-1): SQTIHQWPATLVQPVGSPLSLECTVEGTSNPNLYWYRQAAGRGLQLLFYSVGIGQISSEVPQNLSASRPQDRQFILSSKKLLLSDSGFYLCAWSVPGIFPEAFFGQGTRLTVV.

Ten or more counts support this clonotype. The rearrangement links TRBV29-1 to TRBJ1-1; unclear D gene. The CDR3 extends over 12 amino acids. The V end lost 5 bases, the J end lost 1 base, and 8 bases lay between the germline ends. Germline V gene lookup returns CDR1 SQVTM and CDR2 ANQGSEA. The CDR3 nucleotides are TGCAGCGTTTCCGACGGGAACACTGAAGCTTTCTTT. Protein product: CSVSDGNTEAFF.

This clonotype has a count of ten or more. DNA of the CDR3: TGTGCCAGCAGTGGCCCCCGGGACAGCTACTATGGCTACACCTTC. Residues: CASSGPRDSYYGYTF. This chain links TRBV25-1 with TRBJ1-2; 7 positions match TRBD1. Trimming took 4 bases from V and 3 from J; bases not matched to a gene: 8. In germline, CDR1 is MGHDK, CDR2 SYGVNS. The CDR3 is 15 amino acids.

This clonotype has more than one count but fewer than ten. The chain links TRBV20-1 to TRBJ1-3, with D possibly TRBD1 on 6 matching bases. With 0 bases removed from V and 3 bases from J, the gap between germline ends came to 15 bases. Germline-derived CDR1 and CDR2 are DFQATT and SNEGSKA (reference sequence). The CDR3 extends over 16 amino acids. The DNA for the CDR3 is TGCAGTGCTAGAGAACTTCCGAGGGGGTATGGAAACACCATATATTTT. This gives the protein CSARELPRGYGNTIYF.

The chain joins TRBV7-2 to TRBJ2-5; D unresolved. In germline, CDR1 is SGHTA, CDR2 FQGNSA. Trimming took 10 bases from V and 5 from J, leaving 11 bases between them. This CDR3 spans 11 amino acids. CDR3 DNA sequence: TGTGCCACCGGACCTTGGGAGACCCAGTACTTC. Translating it yields CATGPWETQYF. Drawing the rest from reference TRBV7-2 and TRBJ2-5, the complete variable domain is GAGVSQSPSNKVTEKGKDVELRCDPISGHTALYWYRQSLGQGLEFLIYFQGNSAPDKSGLPSDRFSAERTGGSVSTLTIQRTQQEDSAVYLCATGPWETQYFGPGTRLLVL.

This clonotype was counted only a few times. V and J are TRBV24-1 and TRBJ1-1; D uncertain. V gave up 2 bases and J gave up 4 bases, with 10 bases separating them. The CDR3 covers 14 residues. Per germline, CDR1 KGHDR and CDR2 SFDVKD. The CDR3 sequence is CATSDSGVGTEAFF. The CDR3 nucleotides are TGTGCCACCAGTGATTCCGGGGTGGGCACTGAAGCTTTCTTT.